Listed here are 32 T cell receptor beta chains from one sample, sequenced in a study of Ad26.COV2.S vaccination and SARS-CoV-2 variants. Profiling relied on immunoSEQ multiplex PCR, and the TCRdb table lists in-frame clones only, not all of them. The sample contains 360,000 or so clones, 89% of which appear only once. Treatment reported: some 20 received Ad26.COV2.S at low or high dose, single or two shots; 5 received placebo; per-sample allocation not given. All samples were drawn on day 63, counting from the first vaccine or placebo injection. Here the sequenced sample was peripheral blood, taken in a trial of Ad26.COV2.S vaccine versus placebo. These receptors were obtained from a person aged 18-65 years who received the Ad26.COV2.S COVID-19 vaccine or a placebo.

The J gene is TRBJ2-1, the V gene TRBV4-3; no clear D gene. There are 16 residues in the CDR3. Trimming pared 0 bases from V and 4 bases from J, leaving 13 bases between. Germline lookup yields CDR1 LGHNA and CDR2 YSLEER. CDR3 loop: CASSQDHPMGYNEQFF. The CDR3 region has the DNA TGCGCCAGCAGCCAAGATCACCCGATGGGATACAATGAGCAGTTCTTC.

This chain joins TRBV11-3 and TRBJ2-1; 7 bases line up with TRBD1. The ends lost 5 bases at V and 0 bases at J; junction bases unmatched: 1. CDR1 SGHNT and CDR2 YENEEA come from the germline V gene. The CDR3 extends over 14 amino acids. CDR3 in DNA: TGTGCCAGCAGCCGGGACAGCTCCTACAATGAGCAGTTCTTC. Amino acid sequence: CASSRDSSYNEQFF.

The chain carries TRBV6-5 and TRBJ2-7; TRBD2 might be the D (5 bases). V was trimmed by 7 bases and J by 6 bases, leaving 16 bases between them. Germline CDR1 reads MNHEY; CDR2 reads SVGAGI. This CDR3 comprises 13 residues. CDR3 loop: CASNPRPGSEQYF. The CDR3 bases are TGTGCCAGCAACCCTCGACCGGGAAGCGAGCAGTACTTC.

The V call is TRBV10-3, the J call TRBJ1-2, with D possibly being TRBD1 (6 bases). Germline CDR1 is ENHRY and CDR2 is SYGVKD. V was trimmed by 2 bases and J by 2 bases, leaving 15 bases between them. This CDR3 has 16 residues. In DNA form, the CDR3 reads TGTGCCATCAGTGAGGGGGGCAGGAAGAGAAACTATGGCTACACCTTC. Its protein is CAISEGGRKRNYGYTF.

The gene calls are TRBV6-4 and TRBJ2-3, with a weak D call TRBD2 (5 bases). CDR1 is MRHNA, CDR2 SNTAGT, per germline. The CDR3 covers 15 residues. V was clipped by 5 bases and J by 4 bases, with 16 bases between them. The CDR3 nucleotides read TGTGCCAGCAGTCAAAGGGCGGGTGGCCCAGATACGCAGTATTTT. This gives the protein CASSQRAGGPDTQYF.

The chain joins TRBV4-1 to TRBJ1-6; D uncertain. Trimming left V 4 bases short and J 7 bases short, with 14 bases between. The CDR3 extends over 15 amino acids. The germline V gene encodes CDR1 MGHRA and CDR2 YSYEKL. Here the CDR3 reads CASSPQGVENSPLHF. CDR3 in DNA: TGCGCCAGCAGCCCCCAAGGAGTGGAAAATTCACCCCTCCACTTT.

The DNA for the CDR3 is TGTGCCACCAGCAGAACTAGCGGGGAGACCCAGCAGTTCTTC. Its protein product is CATSRTSGETQQFF. The chain joins TRBV15 to TRBJ2-1, with 10 nucleotides matching TRBD2. The germline V gene has CDR1 LNHNV and CDR2 YYDKDF (reference sequence). The CDR3 sequence is 14 residues long. V shed 2 bases, J shed 11 bases, and the junction held 6 bases outside the gene matches.

The CDR3 DNA reads as TGTGCCAGTAGTATTCTCACAGGATCGCGAAGAGGTTCACCCCTCCACTTT. Translating gives CASSILTGSRRGSPLHF. V and J are TRBV19 and TRBJ1-6; D may be TRBD1 (5 bases). Germline-derived CDR1 and CDR2 are LNHDA and SQIVND (reference sequence). With 3 bases removed from V and 9 bases from J, the gap between germline ends came to 21 bases. This CDR3 is 17 amino acids long. Together with reference TRBV19 and TRBJ1-6, the CDR3 gives the full variable domain: DGGITQSPKYLFRKEGQNVTLSCEQNLNHDAMYWYRQDPGQGLRLIYYSQIVNDFQKGDIAEGYSVSREKKESFPLTVTSAQKNPTAFYLCASSILTGSRRGSPLHFGNGTRLTVT.

J is TRBJ1-5 and V is TRBV19; D is ambiguous. V was clipped by 7 bases and J by 2 bases, with 12 bases between them. This CDR3 comprises 14 residues. CDR1 and CDR2 (germline): LNHDA, SQIVND (reference sequence). The CDR3 sequence: CASTHPGRNQPQHF. The CDR3 nucleotides are TGTGCCAGTACCCATCCCGGGCGCAATCAGCCCCAGCATTTT.

The rearrangement links TRBV7-9 to TRBJ1-1, with D uncertain. The CDR3 sequence is 11 residues long. CDR1 and CDR2 from the germline V gene are SEHNR and FQNEAQ (reference sequence). Trimming took 7 bases from V and 7 from J, leaving 10 bases between them. CDR3 sequence (DNA): TGTGCCAGCACCCCTTTGGTTGAAGCTTTCTTT. It yields the protein CASTPLVEAFF.

The V call is TRBV28, the J call TRBJ2-3, with D possibly matching TRBD1 (5 bases). In germline, CDR1 is MDHEN, CDR2 SYDVKM. V was shortened by 4 bases and J by 6 bases, with 17 bases between the two germline ends. The CDR3 contains 15 residues. The CDR3 DNA reads TGTGCCAGCAGTTACGGAACAGGCCCCTGGGATACGCAGTATTTT. It is translated as CASSYGTGPWDTQYF.

The chain recombines TRBV9 with TRBJ2-2; the D gene is possibly TRBD1 (5 bases). Deletions cut 1 base from V and 6 bases from J, with 16 bases between. This CDR3 contains 16 residues. The V gene's germline CDR1 is SGDLS and CDR2 YYNGEE. The CDR3 DNA follows: TGTGCCAGCAGCGTATTCCGCAGGGCATGGGCCGGGGAGCTGTTTTTT. As protein: CASSVFRRAWAGELFF.

This clone was seen just once. The chain joins TRBV19 to TRBJ2-5; either TRBD1 or TRBD2 may supply D (6 bases each). Per germline, CDR1 LNHDA and CDR2 SQIVND (reference sequence). The ends were cut back, 2 bases at V and 4 bases at J, with 14 bases in the middle. The CDR3 loop spans 15 amino acids. The CDR3 here is CASSIQGRLGETQYF. The CDR3, as DNA: TGTGCCAGTAGTATACAGGGGAGGTTAGGAGAGACCCAGTACTTC.

The J gene is TRBJ1-4, the V gene TRBV5-1; 9 bases line up with TRBD1. With V trimmed by 4 bases and J by 1 base, 2 bases remained unmatched. Germline V gene data show CDR1 as SGHRS and CDR2 as YFSETQ. The CDR3 loop spans 15 amino acids. The CDR3 sequence: CASSPGQGTNEKLFF. CDR3 nucleotide sequence: TGCGCCAGCAGCCCGGGACAGGGAACTAATGAAAAACTGTTTTTT.

The chain links TRBV5-1 to TRBJ1-2; D not certain. Trimming shortened V by 0 bases and J by 8 bases, and 8 bases separated the two germline ends. The CDR3 loop spans 12 amino acids. In germline, CDR1 is SGHRS, CDR2 YFSETQ. This chain's CDR3 is CASSLDRAGYTF. CDR3 sequence (DNA): TGCGCCAGCAGCTTGGACAGAGCGGGCTACACCTTC.

V and J are TRBV25-1 and TRBJ1-3, with D tentatively TRBD1 (5 bases). CDR3 length: 16 residues. CDR1 is MGHDK, CDR2 SYGVNS, per germline. V was cut by 0 bases and J by 0 bases, with 9 bases left in between. CDR3 region: CASSEYQGGSGNTIYF. Here the CDR3 DNA reads TGTGCCAGCAGTGAATACCAGGGTGGCTCTGGAAACACCATATATTTT.

This sequence joins TRBV19 and TRBJ1-4; 7 nucleotides agree with TRBD1. V shed 6 bases and J 8 bases; nucleotides not matched to a gene: 9. The CDR3 consists of 14 residues. Germline V lookup: CDR1 LNHDA, CDR2 SQIVND (reference sequence). The CDR3 region has the DNA TGTGCCAGTAGATCGACAGGGTTTGACGAAAAACTGTTTTTT. Translation gives CASRSTGFDEKLFF.

The chain has TRBV7-2 and TRBJ1-2; D not certain. Germline assignment: CDR1 SGHTA and CDR2 FQGNSA. The germline V and J ends were trimmed by 6 bases and 8 bases, with 16 bases remaining between them. The CDR3 totals 13 residues. CDR3: CASRSTVGEGYTF. As DNA, the CDR3 is TGTGCCAGCAGGTCAACAGTGGGAGAGGGCTACACCTTC.

The chain couples TRBV4-1 to TRBJ2-5, with 13 bases lining up with TRBD2. With 4 bases clipped from V and 0 bases from J, the junction kept 11 bases outside the gene matches. Germline CDR1 MGHRA, CDR2 YSYEKL. The CDR3 is 19 amino acids. CDR3 DNA sequence: TGCGCCAGCAGCCCGGGACTAGCGGGGAGACCCCAGTACCAAGAGACCCAGTACTTC. It specifies CASSPGLAGRPQYQETQYF.

The rearrangement links TRBV5-1 to TRBJ2-3; D might be TRBD2 (5 bases). Per the germline V gene, CDR1 is SGHRS and CDR2 is YFSETQ. V gave up 1 base and J gave up 5 bases, with 11 bases separating them. The CDR3 runs to 14 residues. The CDR3 loop is CASSLSVGEDTQYF. CDR3 in DNA: TGCGCCAGCAGCTTGTCTGTGGGAGAAGATACGCAGTATTTT.

This chain links TRBV2 with TRBJ2-2; D is ambiguous. CDR1 SNHLY and CDR2 FYNNEI come from the germline V gene. This CDR3 is 13 amino acids long. V lost 2 bases and J lost 5, with 6 bases in between. The CDR3 coding sequence is TGTGCCAGCAGTGAAACTGATACCGGGGAGCTGTTTTTT. Translated, it gives CASSETDTGELFF.

The chain combines TRBV3-1 (or the pseudogene TRBV3-2) with TRBJ1-1; D is possibly TRBD1 (5 bases). The CDR3 is 11 amino acids. V lost 4 bases to trimming and J lost 11 bases, with 11 bases between them. Germline V CDR1 and CDR2: LGHDT, YNNKEL (reference sequence). The CDR3 is CASSRAGRAFF. The CDR3 bases are TGTGCCAGCAGCCGGGCAGGGAGGGCTTTCTTT.

J is TRBJ2-3 and V is TRBV5-4; no firm D call. V dropped 4 bases and J dropped 0 bases, with 12 bases sitting between them. This CDR3 comprises 15 residues. Germline-derived CDR1 and CDR2 are SGHNT and YYREEE (reference sequence). This chain's CDR3 is CASSDGRKSTDTQYF. Here the CDR3 DNA reads TGTGCCAGCAGCGATGGACGGAAAAGCACAGATACGCAGTATTTT. The entire variable domain, with the rest obtained from reference TRBV5-4 and TRBJ2-3, is as follows: ETGVTQSPTHLIKTRGQQVTLRCSSQSGHNTVSWYQQALGQGPQFIFQYYREEENGRGNFPPRFSGLQFPNYSSELNVNALELDDSALYLCASSDGRKSTDTQYFGPGTRLTVL.

V usage is TRBV3-1 (or the pseudogene TRBV3-2) and J usage is TRBJ1-2; TRBD1 agrees at 7 bases. From germline, CDR1 is LGHDT and CDR2 YNNKEL (reference sequence). V was clipped by 4 bases and J by 4 bases; unmatched bases: 9. The length of the CDR3 is 15 residues. The CDR3 DNA sequence: TGTGCCAGCAGCCCGCCGGGACAGCCCTTCTATGGCTACACCTTC. Translated, it gives CASSPPGQPFYGYTF.

This rearrangement joins TRBV28 to TRBJ2-1, with D tentatively TRBD1 or TRBD2 (5 bases each). Trimming removed 6 bases at V and 8 bases at J, with 17 bases between. This CDR3 has 14 residues. Per the germline V gene, CDR1 is MDHEN and CDR2 is SYDVKM. CDR3 region: CASRLRGDIDEQFF. CDR3 nucleotides: TGTGCCAGCAGACTAAGAGGGGATATCGATGAGCAGTTCTTC.

This chain links TRBV5-6 with TRBJ2-7, with D possibly TRBD1 on 6 matching bases. Germline V gene sequence: CDR1 SGHDT, CDR2 YYEEEE. The CDR3 is 13 amino acids. V lost 4 bases and J 3 bases, leaving 11 bases between the germline ends. The CDR3 region is CASSTDRYYEQYF. The CDR3 region has the DNA TGTGCCAGCAGCACGGACAGATACTACGAGCAGTACTTC.

This clone was detected once. This chain joins TRBV3-1 (or the pseudogene TRBV3-2) and TRBJ2-5; maybe TRBD1 (5 bases). The CDR3 is made up of 16 amino acids. Germline V gives CDR1 LGHDT, CDR2 YNNKEL (reference sequence). Trimming stripped 1 base from V and 5 bases from J, with 17 bases between. This chain's CDR3 is CASSQAGSGSMETQYF. The CDR3 DNA reads TGTGCCAGCAGCCAAGCCGGGTCAGGGTCGATGGAGACCCAGTACTTC.

The J gene is TRBJ2-1, the V gene TRBV5-5; D uncertain. CDR1 and CDR2 from the germline V gene are SGHKS and YYEKEE (reference sequence). Trimming cost V 0 bases and J 5 bases, with 9 bases left between them. The length of the CDR3 is 14 residues. In DNA, the CDR3 is TGTGCCAGCAGCTTGGTACAGTCCAACAATGAGCAGTTCTTC. It translates to CASSLVQSNNEQFF. Full variable domain (missing parts from reference TRBV5-5 and TRBJ2-1): DAGVTQSPTHLIKTRGQQVTLRCSPISGHKSVSWYQQVLGQGPQFIFQYYEKEERGRGNFPDRFSARQFPNYSSELNVNALLLGDSALYLCASSLVQSNNEQFFGPGTRLTVL.

This clone appeared a few times. This sample also contains other DNA sequences that code for the same CDR3. The chain employs TRBV7-9 and TRBJ2-7; D not certain. The CDR3 has 12 residues. From germline, CDR1 is SEHNR and CDR2 FQNEAQ (reference sequence). V was shortened by 0 bases and J by 7 bases, with 7 bases between the two germline ends. As DNA, the CDR3 is TGTGCCAGCAGCTTAGCGCTGGGGGAGCAGTACTTC. Its translation is CASSLALGEQYF.

The chain joins TRBV24-1 to TRBJ1-2; 10 bases match TRBD1. The length of the CDR3 is 13 residues. The germline V gene has CDR1 KGHDR and CDR2 SFDVKD. Trimming cost V 2 bases and J 7 bases; bases outside gene matches: 0. The CDR3 bases are TGTGCCACCAGTGATTGGACAGGGGGTGGCTACACCTTC. It encodes CATSDWTGGGYTF.

V gene TRBV3-1 (or the pseudogene TRBV3-2) combines with J gene TRBJ2-5; TRBD2 matches 11 bases. Trimming at V came to 4 bases and at J to 4 bases, leaving 8 bases not matched to a gene. Germline V CDR1 and CDR2: LGHDT, YNNKEL (reference sequence). The CDR3 consists of 16 residues. This CDR3 is CASSPPSGRSGETQYF. The CDR3 DNA follows: TGTGCCAGCAGCCCACCTAGCGGGAGGTCAGGAGAGACCCAGTACTTC.

This sequence joins TRBV6-1 and TRBJ1-2, with D uncertain. Trimming removed 3 bases at V and 4 bases at J, with 9 bases between. Germline assignment: CDR1 MNHNS and CDR2 SASEGT. The CDR3 loop spans 13 amino acids. CDR3 amino acids: CASSEHTGYGYTF. CDR3 DNA: TGTGCCAGCAGTGAGCACACGGGCTATGGCTACACCTTC.